This TCR beta chain came from a study of shared clonotypes between healthy human individuals. Deep was the level at which the assay was run. TCRdb's table, derived via immunoSEQ multiplex PCR, lists solely in-frame clones and lacks some. The sample gives about 710,000 clones, roughly 72% of which show up once; under 2% is in the top ten. This CDR3 has 13 amino acids. The V gene lost 5 bases and the J gene lost 5 bases, with 11 bases spanning the gap. Germline assignment: CDR1 LNHDA and CDR2 SQIVND (reference sequence). This clone was found a few times. The clonotype originates from a woman under 40 in good health. Sequencing input: memory CD4+ T cells sorted from blood. Subset denoted: CD45RA-negative fraction. The rearrangement links TRBV19 to TRBJ2-3; D is unresolved. CDR3 loop: CASSSNGLDTQYF. The CDR3 DNA reads TGTGCCAGTAGTTCGAACGGGCTAGATACGCAGTATTTT.